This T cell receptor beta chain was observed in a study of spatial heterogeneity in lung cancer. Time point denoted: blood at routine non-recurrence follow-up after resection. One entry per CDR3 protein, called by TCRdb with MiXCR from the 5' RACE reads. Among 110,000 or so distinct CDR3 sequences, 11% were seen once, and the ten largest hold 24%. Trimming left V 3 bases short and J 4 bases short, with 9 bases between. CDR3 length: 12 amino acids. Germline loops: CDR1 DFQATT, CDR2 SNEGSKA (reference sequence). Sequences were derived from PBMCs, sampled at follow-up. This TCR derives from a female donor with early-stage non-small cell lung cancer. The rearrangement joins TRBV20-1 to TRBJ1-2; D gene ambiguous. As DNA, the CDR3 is TGCAGTGCTAGTTTGTCACTCTATGGCTACACCTTC. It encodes CSASLSLYGYTF.